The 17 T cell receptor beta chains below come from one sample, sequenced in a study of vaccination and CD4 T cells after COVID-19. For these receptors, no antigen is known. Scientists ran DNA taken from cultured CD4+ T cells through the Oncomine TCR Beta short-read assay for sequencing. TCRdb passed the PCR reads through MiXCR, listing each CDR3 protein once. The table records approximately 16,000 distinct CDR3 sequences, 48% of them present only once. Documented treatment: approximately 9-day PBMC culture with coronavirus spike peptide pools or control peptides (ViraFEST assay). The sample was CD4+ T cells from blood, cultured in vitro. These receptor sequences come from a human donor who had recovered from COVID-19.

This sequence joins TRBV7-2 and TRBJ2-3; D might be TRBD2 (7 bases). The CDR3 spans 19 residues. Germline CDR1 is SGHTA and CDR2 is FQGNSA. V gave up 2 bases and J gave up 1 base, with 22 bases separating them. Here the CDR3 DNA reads TGTGCCAGCAGCTTACGGCTCTTGGGGGGGGCCCCTGGCACAGATACGCAGTATTTT. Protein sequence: CASSLRLLGGAPGTDTQYF.

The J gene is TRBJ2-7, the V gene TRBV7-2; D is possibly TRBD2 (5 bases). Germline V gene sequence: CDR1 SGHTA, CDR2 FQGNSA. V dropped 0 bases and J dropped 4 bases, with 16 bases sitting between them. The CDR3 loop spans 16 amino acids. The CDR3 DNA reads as TGTGCCAGCAGCTTAGCCGCTAGCCCTGCTTCGTACGAGCAGTACTTC. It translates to CASSLAASPASYEQYF.

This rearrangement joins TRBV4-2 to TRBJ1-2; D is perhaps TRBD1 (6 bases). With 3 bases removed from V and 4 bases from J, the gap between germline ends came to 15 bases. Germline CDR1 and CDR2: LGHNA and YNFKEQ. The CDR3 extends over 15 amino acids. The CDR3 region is CASSQNRDEGYGYTF. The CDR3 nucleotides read TGTGCCAGCAGCCAGAACAGGGATGAGGGCTATGGCTACACCTTC.

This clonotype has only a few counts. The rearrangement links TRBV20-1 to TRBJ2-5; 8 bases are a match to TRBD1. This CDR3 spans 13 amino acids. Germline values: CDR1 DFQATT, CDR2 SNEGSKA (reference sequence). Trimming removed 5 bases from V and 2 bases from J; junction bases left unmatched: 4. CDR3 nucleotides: TGCAGTGCTCCCCGGACAGGGCAAGAGACCCAGTACTTC. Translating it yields CSAPRTGQETQYF.

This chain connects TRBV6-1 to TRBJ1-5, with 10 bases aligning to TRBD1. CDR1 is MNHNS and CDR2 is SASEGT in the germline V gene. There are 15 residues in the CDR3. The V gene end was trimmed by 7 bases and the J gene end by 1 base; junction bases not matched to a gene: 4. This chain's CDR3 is CASTWTGGSNQPQHF. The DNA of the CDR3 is TGTGCCAGCACCTGGACAGGGGGAAGCAATCAGCCCCAGCATTTT.

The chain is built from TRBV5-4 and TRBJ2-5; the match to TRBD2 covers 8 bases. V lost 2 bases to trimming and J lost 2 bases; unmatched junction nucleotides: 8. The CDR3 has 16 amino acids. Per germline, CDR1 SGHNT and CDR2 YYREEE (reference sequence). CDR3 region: CASSFGVTSEQETQYF. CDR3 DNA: TGTGCCAGCAGCTTCGGAGTGACTAGCGAACAAGAGACCCAGTACTTC. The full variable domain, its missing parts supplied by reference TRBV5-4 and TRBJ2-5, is ETGVTQSPTHLIKTRGQQVTLRCSSQSGHNTVSWYQQALGQGPQFIFQYYREEENGRGNFPPRFSGLQFPNYSSELNVNALELDDSALYLCASSFGVTSEQETQYFGPGTRLLVL.

The CDR3, as DNA: TGTGCCAGCTTTAGGACAGGTCTCTCCTACGAGCAGTACTTC. It specifies CASFRTGLSYEQYF. The chain has TRBV2 and TRBJ2-7, with 7 nucleotides matching TRBD1. This CDR3 region has 14 residues. Germline CDR1 is SNHLY and CDR2 is FYNNEI. V shed 8 bases and J 0 bases; nucleotides not matched to a gene: 7.

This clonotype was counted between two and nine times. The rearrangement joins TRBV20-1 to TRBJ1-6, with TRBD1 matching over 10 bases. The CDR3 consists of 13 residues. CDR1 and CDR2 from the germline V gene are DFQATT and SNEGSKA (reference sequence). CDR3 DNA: TGCGGGGGACAGGGGTATATCGATTCACCCCTCCACTTT. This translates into CGGQGYIDSPLHF.

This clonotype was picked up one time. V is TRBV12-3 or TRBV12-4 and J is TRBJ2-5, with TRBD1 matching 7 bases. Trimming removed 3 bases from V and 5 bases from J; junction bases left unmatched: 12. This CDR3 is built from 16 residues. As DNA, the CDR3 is TGTGCCAGCAGTTTGGGTCGGCGACAGGGTGGGGAGACCCAGTACTTC. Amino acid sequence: CASSLGRRQGGETQYF.

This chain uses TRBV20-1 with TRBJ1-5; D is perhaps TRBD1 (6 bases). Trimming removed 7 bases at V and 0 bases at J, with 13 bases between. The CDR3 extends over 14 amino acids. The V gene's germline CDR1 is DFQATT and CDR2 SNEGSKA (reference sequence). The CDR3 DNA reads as TGCAGTGTAGACAGGTCGAATAGCAATCAGCCCCAGCATTTT. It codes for CSVDRSNSNQPQHF.

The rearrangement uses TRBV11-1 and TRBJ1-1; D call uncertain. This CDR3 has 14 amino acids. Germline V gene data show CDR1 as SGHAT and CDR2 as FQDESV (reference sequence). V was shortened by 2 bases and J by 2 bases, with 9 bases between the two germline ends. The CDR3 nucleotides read TGTGCCAGCAGCTTACGAGGAGAAAACACTGAAGCTTTCTTT. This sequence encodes CASSLRGENTEAFF.

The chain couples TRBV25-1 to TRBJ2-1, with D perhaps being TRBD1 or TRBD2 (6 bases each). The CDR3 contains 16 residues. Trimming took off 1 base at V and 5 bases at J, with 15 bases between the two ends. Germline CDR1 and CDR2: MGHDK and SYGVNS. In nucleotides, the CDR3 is TGTGCCAGCAGTGAATTTCGCGGGACAAACAACAATGAGCAGTTCTTC. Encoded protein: CASSEFRGTNNNEQFF.

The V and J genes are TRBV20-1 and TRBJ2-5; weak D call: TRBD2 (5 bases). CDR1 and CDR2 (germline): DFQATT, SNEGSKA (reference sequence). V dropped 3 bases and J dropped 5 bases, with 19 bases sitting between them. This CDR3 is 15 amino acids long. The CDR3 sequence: CSASSGVMLSETQYF. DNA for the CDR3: TGCAGTGCTAGTTCCGGGGTTATGCTGAGTGAGACCCAGTACTTC.

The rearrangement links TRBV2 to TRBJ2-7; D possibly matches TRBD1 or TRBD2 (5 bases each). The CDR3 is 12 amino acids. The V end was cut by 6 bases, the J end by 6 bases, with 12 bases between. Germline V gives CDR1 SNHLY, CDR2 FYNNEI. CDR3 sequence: CASRGDTREQYF. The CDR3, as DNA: TGTGCCAGCAGGGGGGATACACGCGAGCAGTACTTC.

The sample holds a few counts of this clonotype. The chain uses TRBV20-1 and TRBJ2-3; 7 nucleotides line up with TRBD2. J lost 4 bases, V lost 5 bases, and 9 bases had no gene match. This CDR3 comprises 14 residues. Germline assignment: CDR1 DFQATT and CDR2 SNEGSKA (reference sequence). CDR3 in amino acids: CSAGRLAGSDTQYF. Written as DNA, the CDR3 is TGCAGTGCTGGACGATTAGCGGGCTCAGATACGCAGTATTTT.

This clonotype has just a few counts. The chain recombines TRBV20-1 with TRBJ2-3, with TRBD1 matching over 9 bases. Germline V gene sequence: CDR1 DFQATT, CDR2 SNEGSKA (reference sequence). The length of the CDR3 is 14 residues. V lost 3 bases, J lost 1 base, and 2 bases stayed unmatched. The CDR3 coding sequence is TGCAGTGCTAGGCACAGGGGGCGCACAGATACGCAGTATTTT. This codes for CSARHRGRTDTQYF.

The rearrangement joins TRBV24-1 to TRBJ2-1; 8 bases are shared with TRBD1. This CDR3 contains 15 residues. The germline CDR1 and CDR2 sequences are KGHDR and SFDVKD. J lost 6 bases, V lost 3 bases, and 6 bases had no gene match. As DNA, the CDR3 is TGTGCCACCAGTGATACCGGGACAGGTATCAATGAGCAGTTCTTC. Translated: CATSDTGTGINEQFF.